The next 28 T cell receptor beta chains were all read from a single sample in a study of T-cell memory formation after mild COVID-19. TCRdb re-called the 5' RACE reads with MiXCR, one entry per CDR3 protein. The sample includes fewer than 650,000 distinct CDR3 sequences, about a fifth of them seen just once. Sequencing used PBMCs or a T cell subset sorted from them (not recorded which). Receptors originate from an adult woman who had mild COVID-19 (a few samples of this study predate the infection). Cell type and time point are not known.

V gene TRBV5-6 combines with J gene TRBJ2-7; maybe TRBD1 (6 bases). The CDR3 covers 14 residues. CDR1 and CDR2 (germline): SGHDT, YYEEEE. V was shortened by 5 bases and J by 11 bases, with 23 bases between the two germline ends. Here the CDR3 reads CASRYYPGHILEYF. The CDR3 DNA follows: TGTGCCAGCAGATACTACCCGGGACACATCTTGGAGTACTTC.

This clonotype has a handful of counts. The CDR3 DNA reads TGTGCCTCCGGGAATGACGGGAGGTGGGAGACCCAGTACTTC. This translates into CASGNDGRWETQYF. The chain joins TRBV2 to TRBJ2-5; TRBD2 aligns across 7 bases. After removal of 11 bases from V and 5 bases from J, the junction contained 14 bases not matched to a gene. This CDR3 region has 14 residues. Germline V gives CDR1 SNHLY, CDR2 FYNNEI.

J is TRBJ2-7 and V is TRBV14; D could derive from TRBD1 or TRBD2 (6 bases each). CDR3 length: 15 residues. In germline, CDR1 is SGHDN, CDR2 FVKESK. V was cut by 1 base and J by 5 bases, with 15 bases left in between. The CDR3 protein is CASSQVRGHQDEQYF. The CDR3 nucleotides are TGTGCCAGCAGCCAAGTCCGGGGGCATCAAGACGAGCAGTACTTC.

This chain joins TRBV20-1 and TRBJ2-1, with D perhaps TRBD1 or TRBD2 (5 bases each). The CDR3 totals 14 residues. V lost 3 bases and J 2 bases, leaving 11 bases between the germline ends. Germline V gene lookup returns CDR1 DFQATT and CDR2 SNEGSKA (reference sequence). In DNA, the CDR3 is TGCAGTGCTAGGACGATGGGGGCCTACAATGAGCAGTTCTTC. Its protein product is CSARTMGAYNEQFF.

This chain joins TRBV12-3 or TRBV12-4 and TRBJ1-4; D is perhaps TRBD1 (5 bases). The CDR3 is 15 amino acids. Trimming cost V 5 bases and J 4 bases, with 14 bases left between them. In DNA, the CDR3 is TGTGCCAGCAGTACCCAGGGAGGGAATAATGAAAAACTGTTTTTT. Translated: CASSTQGGNNEKLFF.

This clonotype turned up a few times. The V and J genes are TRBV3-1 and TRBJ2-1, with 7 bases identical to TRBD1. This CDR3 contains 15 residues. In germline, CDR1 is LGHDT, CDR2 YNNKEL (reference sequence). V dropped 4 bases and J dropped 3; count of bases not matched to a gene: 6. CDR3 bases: TGTGCCAGCAGCCGGTCGGACAGGATCTACAATGAGCAGTTCTTC. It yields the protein CASSRSDRIYNEQFF.

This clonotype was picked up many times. The CDR3: CSASPAGARGVGELFF. CDR3 sequence (DNA): TGCAGTGCCTCCCCGGCGGGTGCGCGGGGGGTTGGGGAGCTGTTTTTT. V is TRBV20-1 and J is TRBJ2-2; 8 bases match TRBD2. The V segment lost 6 bases and the J segment 8 bases; nucleotides outside the gene matches: 17. The germline V gene has CDR1 DFQATT and CDR2 SNEGSKA (reference sequence). This CDR3 spans 16 amino acids.

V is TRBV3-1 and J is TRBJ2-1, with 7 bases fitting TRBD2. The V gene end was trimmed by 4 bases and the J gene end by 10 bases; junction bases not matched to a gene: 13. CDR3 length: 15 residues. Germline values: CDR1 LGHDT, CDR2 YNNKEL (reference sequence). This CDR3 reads CASSLTAGDLGEQFF. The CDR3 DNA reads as TGTGCCAGCAGCCTCACGGCGGGGGATCTCGGAGAGCAGTTCTTC.

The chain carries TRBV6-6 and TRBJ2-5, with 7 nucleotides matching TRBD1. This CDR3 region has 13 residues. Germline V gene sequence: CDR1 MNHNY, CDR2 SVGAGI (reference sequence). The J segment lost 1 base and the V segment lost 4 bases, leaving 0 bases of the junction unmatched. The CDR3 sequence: CASSWDSQETQYF. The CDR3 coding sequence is TGTGCCAGCAGTTGGGACAGCCAAGAGACCCAGTACTTC.

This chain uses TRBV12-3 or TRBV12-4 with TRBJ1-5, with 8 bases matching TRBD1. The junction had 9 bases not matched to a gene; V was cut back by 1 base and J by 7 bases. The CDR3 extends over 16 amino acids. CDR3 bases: TGTGCCAGCAGTTTAGTGGCAGGGGGCGCGGGACAGCCCCAGCATTTT. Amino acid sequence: CASSLVAGGAGQPQHF.

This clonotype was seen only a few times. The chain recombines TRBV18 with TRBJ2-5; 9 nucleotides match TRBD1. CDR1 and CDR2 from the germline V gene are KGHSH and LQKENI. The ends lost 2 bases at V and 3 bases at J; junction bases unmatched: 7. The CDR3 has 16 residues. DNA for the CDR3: TGTGCCAGCTCACCAATGATAAGGGACAGGGAAGAGACCCAGTACTTC. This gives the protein CASSPMIRDREETQYF.

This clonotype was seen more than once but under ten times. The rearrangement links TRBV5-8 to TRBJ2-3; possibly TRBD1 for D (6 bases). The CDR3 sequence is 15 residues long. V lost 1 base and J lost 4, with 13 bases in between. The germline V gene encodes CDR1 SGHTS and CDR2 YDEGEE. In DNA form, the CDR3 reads TGTGCCAGCAGCTTGACAGGGTCAGGCGCAGATACGCAGTATTTT. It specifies CASSLTGSGADTQYF.

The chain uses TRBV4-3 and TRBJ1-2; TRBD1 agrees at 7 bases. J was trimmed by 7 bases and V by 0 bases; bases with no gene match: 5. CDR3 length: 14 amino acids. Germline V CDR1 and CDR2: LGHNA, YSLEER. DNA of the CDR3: TGCGCCAGCAGCCAAGAAGGAGGGGGCATTGGCTACACCTTC. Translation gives CASSQEGGGIGYTF.

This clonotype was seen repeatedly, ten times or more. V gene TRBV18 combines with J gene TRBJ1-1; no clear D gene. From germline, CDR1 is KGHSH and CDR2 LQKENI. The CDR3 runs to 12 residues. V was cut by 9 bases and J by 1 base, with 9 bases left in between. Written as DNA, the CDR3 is TGTGCCAGTAGCCCCCAGAACACTGAAGCTTTCTTT. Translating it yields CASSPQNTEAFF.

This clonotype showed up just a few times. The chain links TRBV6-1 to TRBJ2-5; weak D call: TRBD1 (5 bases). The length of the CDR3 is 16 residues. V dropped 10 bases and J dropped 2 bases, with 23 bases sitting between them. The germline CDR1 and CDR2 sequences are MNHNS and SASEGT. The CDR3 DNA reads TGTGCCACTTCCCCTAGGGGCCCCTGGGTACAAGAGACCCAGTACTTC. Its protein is CATSPRGPWVQETQYF.

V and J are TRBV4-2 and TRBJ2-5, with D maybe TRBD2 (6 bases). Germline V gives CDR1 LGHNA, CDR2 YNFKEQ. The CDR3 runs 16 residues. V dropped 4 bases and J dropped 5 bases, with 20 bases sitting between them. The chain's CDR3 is CASSPRDSRAFETQYF. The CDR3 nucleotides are TGTGCCAGCAGCCCGCGGGACTCCCGGGCGTTCGAGACCCAGTACTTC.

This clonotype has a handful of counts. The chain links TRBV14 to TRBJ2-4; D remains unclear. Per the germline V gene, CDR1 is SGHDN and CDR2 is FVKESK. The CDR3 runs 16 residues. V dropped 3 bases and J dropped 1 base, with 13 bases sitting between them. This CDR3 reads CASSQLGSGAKNIQYF. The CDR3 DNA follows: TGTGCCAGCAGCCAGTTGGGGTCGGGCGCCAAAAACATTCAGTACTTC.

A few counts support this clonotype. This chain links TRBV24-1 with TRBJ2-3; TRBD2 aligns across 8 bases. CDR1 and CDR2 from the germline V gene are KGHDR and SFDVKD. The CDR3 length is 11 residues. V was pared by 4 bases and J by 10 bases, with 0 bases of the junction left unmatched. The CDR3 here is CATSEGLAQYF. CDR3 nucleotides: TGTGCCACCAGTGAGGGACTAGCGCAGTATTTT.

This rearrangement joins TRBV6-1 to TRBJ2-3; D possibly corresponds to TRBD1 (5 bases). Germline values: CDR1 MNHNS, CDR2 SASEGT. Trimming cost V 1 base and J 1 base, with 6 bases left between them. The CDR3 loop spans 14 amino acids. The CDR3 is CASSEVGGTDTQYF. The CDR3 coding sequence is TGTGCCAGCAGTGAAGTAGGGGGCACAGATACGCAGTATTTT.

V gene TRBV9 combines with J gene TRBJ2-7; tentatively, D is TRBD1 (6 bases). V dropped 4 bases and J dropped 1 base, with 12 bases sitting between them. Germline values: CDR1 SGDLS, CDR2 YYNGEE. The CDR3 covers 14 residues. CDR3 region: CASSHYTGSYEQYF. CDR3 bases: TGTGCCAGCAGCCACTATACAGGGTCCTACGAGCAGTACTTC.

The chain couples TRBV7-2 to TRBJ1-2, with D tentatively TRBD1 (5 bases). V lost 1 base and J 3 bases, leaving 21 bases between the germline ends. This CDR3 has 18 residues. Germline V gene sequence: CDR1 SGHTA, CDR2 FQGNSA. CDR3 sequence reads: CASSLEGSWEGADYGYTF. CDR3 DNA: TGTGCCAGCAGCTTAGAGGGTAGTTGGGAAGGGGCTGACTATGGCTACACCTTC.

This CDR3 is CASSQRTGLTSYEQYF. CDR3 nucleotide sequence: TGTGCCAGCAGCCAACGGACAGGTTTGACCTCCTACGAGCAGTACTTC. The chain has TRBV11-2 and TRBJ2-7, with 7 positions matching TRBD1. Germline loops: CDR1 SGHAT, CDR2 FQNNGV. CDR3 length: 16 amino acids. V lost 5 bases and J lost 0; bases outside the gene matches: 10.

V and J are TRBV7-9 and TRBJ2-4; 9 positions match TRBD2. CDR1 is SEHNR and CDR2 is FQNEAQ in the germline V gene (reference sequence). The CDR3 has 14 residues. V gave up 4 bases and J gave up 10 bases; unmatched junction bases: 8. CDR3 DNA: TGTGCCAGCAGCTCGCGGGGGGGCATGCAAATTCAGTACTTC. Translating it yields CASSSRGGMQIQYF.

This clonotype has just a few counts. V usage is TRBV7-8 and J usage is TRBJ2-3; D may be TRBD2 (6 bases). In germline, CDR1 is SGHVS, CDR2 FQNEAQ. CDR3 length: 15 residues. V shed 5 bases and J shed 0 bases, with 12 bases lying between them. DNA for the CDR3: TGTGCCAGCAGCCACGGGAGAGGTAGCACAGATACGCAGTATTTT. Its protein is CASSHGRGSTDTQYF.

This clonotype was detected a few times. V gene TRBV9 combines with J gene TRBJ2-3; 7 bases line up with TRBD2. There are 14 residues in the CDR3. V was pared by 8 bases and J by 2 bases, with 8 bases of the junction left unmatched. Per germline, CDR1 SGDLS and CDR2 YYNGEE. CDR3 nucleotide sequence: TGTGCCAGTCAGCCTAGCGGTCCCACAGATACGCAGTATTTT. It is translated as CASQPSGPTDTQYF.

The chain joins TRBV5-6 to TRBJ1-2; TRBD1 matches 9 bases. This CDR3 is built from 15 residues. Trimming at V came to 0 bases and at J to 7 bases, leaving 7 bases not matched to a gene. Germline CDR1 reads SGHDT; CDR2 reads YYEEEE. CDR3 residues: CASSLEDRGWSGYTF. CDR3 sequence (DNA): TGTGCCAGCAGCTTGGAGGACAGGGGTTGGTCTGGCTACACCTTC.

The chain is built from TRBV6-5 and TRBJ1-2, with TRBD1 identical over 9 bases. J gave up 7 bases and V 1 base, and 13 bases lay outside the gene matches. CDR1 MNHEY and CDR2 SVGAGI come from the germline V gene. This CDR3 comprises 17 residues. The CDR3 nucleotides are TGTGCCAGCAGTTACTTGATATCCGGGACAGGGCGGTTTGGCTACACCTTC. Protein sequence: CASSYLISGTGRFGYTF.

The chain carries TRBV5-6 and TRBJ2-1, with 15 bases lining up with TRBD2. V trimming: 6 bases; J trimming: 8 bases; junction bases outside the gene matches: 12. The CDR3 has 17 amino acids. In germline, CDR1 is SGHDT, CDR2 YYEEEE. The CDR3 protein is CASTWTSGGAGFDEQFF. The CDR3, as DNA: TGTGCCAGCACCTGGACTAGCGGGGGGGCCGGGTTTGATGAGCAGTTCTTC.